This T cell receptor beta chain comes out of a study of identical twins. Overall study results and limits: Potential partial confounding of zero-insertion analyses by invariant MAIT and iNKT cells was noted.

TCRdb reprocessed the 5' RACE reads via MiXCR and lists one record per CDR3 protein. The sample carries 1.5 million to 2 million distinct CDR3 sequences, about 30% recorded once. As regards this clonotype: Its specificity is unknown.

After removal of 6 bases from V and 7 bases from J, the junction contained 12 bases not matched to a gene. The CDR3 extends over 15 amino acids. The receptor's source is a newborn girl in good health. Sequenced: cord blood. V usage is TRBV12-3 or TRBV12-4 and J usage is TRBJ2-7; TRBD2 matches 10 bases. In DNA, the CDR3 is TGTGCCAGCAGCCGAGCGGGAGGGGGTCCGGATGAGCAGTACTTC. Translating it yields CASSRAGGGPDEQYF.